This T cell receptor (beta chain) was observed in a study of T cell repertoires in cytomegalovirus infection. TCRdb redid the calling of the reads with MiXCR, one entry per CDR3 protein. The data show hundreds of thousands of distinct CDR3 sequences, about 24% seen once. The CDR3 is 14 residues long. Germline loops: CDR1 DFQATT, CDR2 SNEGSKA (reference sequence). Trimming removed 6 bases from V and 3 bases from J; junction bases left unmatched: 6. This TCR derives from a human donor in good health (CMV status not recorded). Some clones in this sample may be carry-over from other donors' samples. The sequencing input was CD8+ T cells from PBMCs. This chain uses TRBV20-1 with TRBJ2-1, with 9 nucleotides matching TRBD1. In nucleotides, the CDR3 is TGCAGTGCGAGGACAGGGGAATACTACAATGAGCAGTTCTTC. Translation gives CSARTGEYYNEQFF.